This TCR beta chain was recovered during a study of PD-1 blockade in classical Hodgkin lymphoma. The assay was immunoSEQ multiplex PCR, and TCRdb's table has in-frame clones only and misses some. The sample yields more than 90,000 clones, 85% to 90% seen once. In every patient, relapse followed autologous stem cell transplantation, while exposure to brentuximab vedotin differed. Germline values: CDR1 LGHNA, CDR2 YSLEER. Trimming stripped 1 base from V and 10 bases from J, with 14 bases between. The CDR3 has 14 residues. This TCR derives from a human donor with classical Hodgkin lymphoma. The J gene is TRBJ2-1, the V gene TRBV4-3; the D gene is possibly TRBD2 (5 bases). The material was peripheral blood mononuclear cells (PBMCs), obtained before the second cycle of nivolumab. The CDR3 DNA is TGCGCCAGCAGCCAAGTCTGGTCCGGGATGGAGCAGTTCTTC. Amino acid sequence: CASSQVWSGMEQFF.